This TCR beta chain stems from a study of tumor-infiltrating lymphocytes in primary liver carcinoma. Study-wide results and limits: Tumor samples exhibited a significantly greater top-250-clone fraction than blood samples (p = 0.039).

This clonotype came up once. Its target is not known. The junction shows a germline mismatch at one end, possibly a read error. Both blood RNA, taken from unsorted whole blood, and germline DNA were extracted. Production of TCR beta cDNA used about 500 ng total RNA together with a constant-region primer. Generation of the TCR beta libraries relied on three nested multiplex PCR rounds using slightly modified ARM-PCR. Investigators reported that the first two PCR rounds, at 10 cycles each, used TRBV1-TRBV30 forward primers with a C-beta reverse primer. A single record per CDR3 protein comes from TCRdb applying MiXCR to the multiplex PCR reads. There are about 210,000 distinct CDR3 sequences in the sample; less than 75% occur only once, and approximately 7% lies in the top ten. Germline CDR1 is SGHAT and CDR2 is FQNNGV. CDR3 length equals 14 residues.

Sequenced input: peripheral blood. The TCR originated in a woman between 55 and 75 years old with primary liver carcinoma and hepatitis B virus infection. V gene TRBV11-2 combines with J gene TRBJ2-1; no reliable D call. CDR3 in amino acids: CASNLDCYDNEQFF. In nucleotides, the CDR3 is TGTGCCAGCAACTTAGACTGCTACGACAATGAGCAGTTCTTC.